The 23 T cell receptor beta chains below were found in one sample sequenced in a study of blood T cell repertoires in COVID-19. Profiled with immunoSEQ multiplex PCR; TCRdb holds only in-frame clones, not every one. The data contain 150,000 to 200,000 clones, roughly 85% of them singletons. Sequencing used peripheral blood. Every receptor here comes from a man in his fifties with active or convalescent COVID-19.

This sequence joins TRBV30 and TRBJ1-2; 7 bases map to TRBD1. CDR1 is GTSNPN and CDR2 is SVGIG in the germline V gene (reference sequence). The CDR3 is made up of 12 amino acids. J lost 13 bases, V lost 2 bases, and 10 bases had no gene match. This chain's CDR3 is CAWSRDSLWCTF. DNA of the CDR3: TGTGCCTGGAGTCGGGACAGCCTCTGGTGCACCTTC.

This clone has only a few counts. The rearrangement links TRBV6-1 to TRBJ2-2, with a weak D call TRBD1 (5 bases). V lost 2 bases to trimming and J lost 3 bases, with 10 bases between them. The CDR3 length is 15 residues. CDR1 is MNHNS and CDR2 is SASEGT in the germline V gene. This chain's CDR3 is CASSETGTYTGELFF. The CDR3 DNA is TGTGCCAGCAGTGAAACAGGAACCTACACCGGGGAGCTGTTTTTT.

This clone was recorded once. This chain links TRBV14 with TRBJ1-4; D not certain. Between the trimmed V and J ends, which lost 0 bases and 0 bases, there was a span of 11 bases. Germline assignment: CDR1 SGHDN and CDR2 FVKESK. The CDR3 runs 17 residues. CDR3 sequence: CASSQERRITTNEKLFF. The CDR3 coding sequence is TGTGCCAGCAGCCAAGAGCGAAGAATAACAACTAATGAAAAACTGTTTTTT.

This chain connects TRBV6-5 to TRBJ1-2, with a tentative D call TRBD1 (6 bases). This CDR3 is 15 amino acids long. Germline-derived CDR1 and CDR2 are MNHEY and SVGAGI. The V end was cut by 6 bases, the J end by 4 bases, with 18 bases between. CDR3 DNA: TGTGCCAGCAGCTTAAGCAGGGGAGTGAGCTATGGCTACACCTTC. It translates to CASSLSRGVSYGYTF.

The chain couples TRBV29-1 to TRBJ2-7; TRBD2 aligns across 13 bases. The length of the CDR3 is 20 residues. Unmatched junction bases numbered 24, after V lost 6 bases and J lost 4 bases. Germline CDR1 and CDR2: SQVTM and ANQGSEA. CDR3 sequence: CSVTNISAGLAGSTRYEQYF. For the CDR3, the DNA is TGCAGCGTGACCAATATTTCGGCGGGACTAGCGGGATCGACCCGGTACGAGCAGTACTTC.

The chain is built from TRBV19 and TRBJ2-7; a possible D gene is TRBD1 (5 bases). This CDR3 spans 14 amino acids. Germline V gene sequence: CDR1 LNHDA, CDR2 SQIVND (reference sequence). V lost 2 bases to trimming and J lost 1 base, with 9 bases between them. CDR3 amino acids: CASSIRQNSYEQYF. The CDR3 region has the DNA TGTGCCAGTAGTATAAGACAGAATTCCTACGAGCAGTACTTC. The full variable domain, with the rest looked up from reference TRBV19 and TRBJ2-7, is DGGITQSPKYLFRKEGQNVTLSCEQNLNHDAMYWYRQDPGQGLRLIYYSQIVNDFQKGDIAEGYSVSREKKESFPLTVTSAQKNPTAFYLCASSIRQNSYEQYFGPGTRLTVT.

Here the CDR3 DNA reads TGTGCCAGCAGCCTAGGACAGGTTCCGTACGAGCAGTACTTC. Translating gives CASSLGQVPYEQYF. This chain joins TRBV7-6 and TRBJ2-7, with 7 bases fitting TRBD1. Looked up from germline, CDR1 is SGHVS and CDR2 is FNYEAQ. The CDR3 contains 14 residues. With 5 bases clipped from V and 4 bases from J, the junction kept 8 bases outside the gene matches.

The chain uses TRBV7-9 and TRBJ1-2; D remains unclear. Trimming pared 1 base from V and 11 bases from J, leaving 17 bases between. CDR3 length equals 14 residues. Germline CDR1 and CDR2: SEHNR and FQNEAQ (reference sequence). The CDR3 bases are TGTGCCAGCAGCTTAGATAGCCCACAAGTTCGATACACCTTC. Residues: CASSLDSPQVRYTF.

The V call is TRBV24-1, the J call TRBJ1-2; D is unresolved. The CDR3 runs 12 residues. The V end lost 3 bases, the J end lost 2 bases, and 3 bases lay between the germline ends. Germline V lookup: CDR1 KGHDR, CDR2 SFDVKD. DNA for the CDR3: TGTGCCACCAGTGATCTGAACTATGGCTACACCTTC. Protein product: CATSDLNYGYTF.

V gene TRBV6-2 or TRBV6-3 combines with J gene TRBJ1-2; 8 bases line up with TRBD1. The CDR3 sequence is 14 residues long. Trimming took 5 bases from V and 4 from J; bases not matched to a gene: 6. Germline lookup yields CDR1 MNHEY and CDR2 SVGEGT. Here the CDR3 DNA reads TGTGCCAGCAGTAGGACAGGGAAGATCTATGGCTACACCTTC. It encodes CASSRTGKIYGYTF.

V gene TRBV10-2 combines with J gene TRBJ2-1; D may be TRBD2 (5 bases). Trimming shortened V by 8 bases and J by 4 bases, and 6 bases separated the two germline ends. The CDR3 spans 11 residues. CDR1 is WSHSY, CDR2 SAAADI, per germline. DNA of the CDR3: TGCGCCAGCCAGCGGTACAATGAGCAGTTCTTC. This translates into CASQRYNEQFF.

The chain recombines TRBV11-2 with TRBJ2-3, with a weak D call TRBD2 (6 bases). Germline V gene data show CDR1 as SGHAT and CDR2 as FQNNGV. The germline V and J ends were trimmed by 0 bases and 3 bases, with 10 bases remaining between them. This CDR3 spans 15 amino acids. CDR3 region: CASSLDPGGTDTQYF. The CDR3 nucleotides are TGTGCCAGCAGCTTAGACCCCGGAGGGACAGATACGCAGTATTTT.

This chain connects TRBV3-1 (or the pseudogene TRBV3-2) to TRBJ2-4; 11 bases match TRBD2. V gave up 4 bases and J gave up 13 bases; unmatched junction bases: 6. The CDR3 has 13 amino acids. Looked up from germline, CDR1 is LGHDT and CDR2 is YNNKEL (reference sequence). CDR3 residues: CASSLGTSGNQYF. In nucleotides, the CDR3 is TGTGCCAGCAGCCTCGGGACTAGCGGAAACCAGTACTTC.

The V and J genes are TRBV19 and TRBJ2-1, with TRBD1 identical over 8 bases. V was clipped by 7 bases and J by 3 bases; unmatched bases: 5. The length of the CDR3 is 14 residues. CDR1 and CDR2 from the germline V gene are LNHDA and SQIVND (reference sequence). CDR3 protein: CASTPGTGYNEQFF. CDR3 DNA sequence: TGTGCCAGTACCCCCGGGACAGGCTACAATGAGCAGTTCTTC.

This clone was seen a few times. This sequence joins TRBV3-1 (or the pseudogene TRBV3-2) and TRBJ2-5, with 10 bases matching TRBD1. The CDR3 extends over 15 amino acids. From germline, CDR1 is LGHDT and CDR2 YNNKEL (reference sequence). V gave up 7 bases and J gave up 5 bases; unmatched junction bases: 10. CDR3 sequence: CASNPGTGERETQYF. The CDR3 coding sequence is TGTGCCAGCAACCCCGGGACAGGGGAAAGGGAGACCCAGTACTTC.

The CDR3 bases are TGCGCCAGCAGCTTGGAGGCTAGCGGGGGATACAATGAGCAGTTCTTC. Its protein is CASSLEASGGYNEQFF. This chain connects TRBV5-1 to TRBJ2-1, with 10 bases lining up with TRBD2. The CDR3 is 16 amino acids. V lost 0 bases and J lost 4; bases outside the gene matches: 4. The germline V gene has CDR1 SGHRS and CDR2 YFSETQ.

This clone has a single count. V and J are TRBV28 and TRBJ2-7, with 7 positions matching TRBD1. The CDR3 extends over 15 amino acids. Germline V gene lookup returns CDR1 MDHEN and CDR2 SYDVKM. Unmatched junction bases numbered 10, after V lost 4 bases and J lost 4 bases. The CDR3 DNA sequence: TGTGCCAGCAGTTCACCCGGGACAGCACCTTACGAGCAGTACTTC. It yields the protein CASSSPGTAPYEQYF.

J is TRBJ1-1 and V is TRBV2; no clear D. Germline V CDR1 and CDR2: SNHLY, FYNNEI. V was cut by 0 bases and J by 6 bases, with 11 bases left in between. The CDR3 contains 14 residues. The CDR3 DNA sequence: TGTGCCAGCAGTGAAGCGCTGGTGGGAGCTGAAGCTTTCTTT. Translating gives CASSEALVGAEAFF.

The chain couples TRBV6-1 to TRBJ2-7, with unresolved D. CDR1 MNHNS and CDR2 SASEGT come from the germline V gene. V lost 2 bases to trimming and J lost 0 bases, with 14 bases between them. CDR3 size: 16 residues. CDR3 sequence (DNA): TGTGCCAGCAGTGAAATTCCCGGGTCTAACTCCTACGAGCAGTACTTC. It specifies CASSEIPGSNSYEQYF.

This chain connects TRBV6-5 to TRBJ2-5, with 7 nucleotides matching TRBD1. Germline V gives CDR1 MNHEY, CDR2 SVGAGI. CDR3 length: 13 residues. J gave up 5 bases and V 7 bases, and 7 bases lay outside the gene matches. Here the CDR3 reads CASKEGGGETQYF. The CDR3 region has the DNA TGTGCCAGCAAAGAAGGGGGCGGGGAGACCCAGTACTTC.

J is TRBJ1-4 and V is TRBV6-2 or TRBV6-3, with 8 bases that match TRBD1. This CDR3 region has 14 residues. From germline, CDR1 is MNHEY and CDR2 SVGEGT. V dropped 2 bases and J dropped 6; count of bases not matched to a gene: 2. The CDR3 is CASSYRTGYEKLFF. The CDR3 nucleotides are TGTGCCAGCAGTTACCGGACAGGGTATGAAAAACTGTTTTTT.

This clone was picked up one time. DNA of the CDR3: TGTGCCAGCAGCTCGAGAACTGGGACAGCCTATGGCTACACCTTC. It translates to CASSSRTGTAYGYTF. The gene calls are TRBV5-4 and TRBJ1-2; 7 positions agree with TRBD1. The CDR3 is 15 amino acids. Losses at the gene ends were 3 bases for V and 4 bases for J; bases not matched to a gene: 9. Germline lookup yields CDR1 SGHNT and CDR2 YYREEE (reference sequence). Combining the CDR3 with reference TRBV5-4 and TRBJ1-2 gives the whole variable domain ETGVTQSPTHLIKTRGQQVTLRCSSQSGHNTVSWYQQALGQGPQFIFQYYREEENGRGNFPPRFSGLQFPNYSSELNVNALELDDSALYLCASSSRTGTAYGYTFGSGTRLTVV.

This chain uses TRBV9 with TRBJ1-4; 7 nucleotides align to TRBD1. Germline CDR1 and CDR2: SGDLS and YYNGEE. Trimming removed 4 bases from V and 0 bases from J; junction bases left unmatched: 9. The CDR3 extends over 17 amino acids. The CDR3 loop is CASSPGTAVPTNEKLFF. The CDR3 coding sequence is TGTGCCAGCAGCCCCGGGACAGCTGTCCCAACTAATGAAAAACTGTTTTTT. The full variable domain, in which reference TRBV9 and TRBJ1-4 provide the parts outside the CDR3, is DSGVTQTPKHLITATGQRVTLRCSPRSGDLSVYWYQQSLDQGLQFLIQYYNGEERAKGNILERFSAQQFPDLHSELNLSSLELGDSALYFCASSPGTAVPTNEKLFFGSGTQLSVL.